Listed below are T cell receptor beta chains from one sample, sequenced in a study of immune reconstitution after stem cell transplant in scleroderma. TCRdb reprocessed the RT-PCR reads via MiXCR and lists one record per CDR3 protein. The sample comprises about 2,000 distinct CDR3 sequences, approximately 16% of which are singletons, and around a third rests with the top ten. Sampling was conducted before or after autologous hematopoietic stem cell transplantation (not recorded which). The receptors come from a female donor with systemic sclerosis. Each CDR3 is given with its conserved first and last residue. The D gene is left open where the match is weak. The listing skips clone size in some rows; elsewhere it reads once, few, many or a size class.

v_call,clone_size,j_call,d_call,cdr3_nt,cdr3_aa
TRBV7-2,large,TRBJ2-7,TRBD1,TGTGCCAGCAGCTTTCCCGGGACAGGGAGGAACGAGCAGTACTTC,CASSFPGTGRNEQYF
TRBV2,-,TRBJ1-1,-,TGTGCCAGCGAGGGGGGTACTGAAGCTTTCTTT,CASEGGTEAFF
TRBV29-1,medium-sized,TRBJ1-4,-,TGCAGCGCTGGTGGCAGGTTAAATGAAAAACTGTTTTTT,CSAGGRLNEKLFF
TRBV5-1,medium-sized,TRBJ2-3,TRBD2,TGCGCCAGCCTGGAGATAGCGGGGAGCACAGATACGCAGTATTTT,CASLEIAGSTDTQYF
TRBV25-1,medium-sized,TRBJ2-4,TRBD1,TGTGCCAGCAGCGACCCGACCGACAGGGACCAAAACATTCAGTACTTC,CASSDPTDRDQNIQYF
TRBV7-3,few,TRBJ2-5,-,TGTGCCAGCAGCCCCCGTGGAACGTCAGAGACCCAGTACTTC,CASSPRGTSETQYF
TRBV6-2/TRBV6-3,large,TRBJ2-7,TRBD2,TGTGCCAGCAGTTACCATCCGGGACTAGCGGGAGCCTACGAGCAGTACTTC,CASSYHPGLAGAYEQYF
TRBV18,-,TRBJ2-3,TRBD2,TGTGCCAGCTCCCTTGGGACTAGCGGGAGTGGGACAGATACGCAGTATTTT,CASSLGTSGSGTDTQYF
TRBV5-5,once,TRBJ2-3,-,TGTGCCAGCAGCCAAACTGGATTTAGGGCAGATACGCAGTATTTT,CASSQTGFRADTQYF
TRBV2,-,TRBJ1-2,-,TGTGCCAGCAGTGCCACTACTCCAAGTGGCTACACCTTC,CASSATTPSGYTF
TRBV7-3,few,TRBJ2-5,-,TGTGCCAGCAGCTTGGCGGGGACCGCGAAGACCCAGTACTTC,CASSLAGTAKTQYF
TRBV7-2,large,TRBJ1-1,TRBD1,TGTGCCAGCAGCTTAGGGGAAGGGACAGGGACCACTGAAGCTTTCTTT,CASSLGEGTGTTEAFF
TRBV6-2/TRBV6-3,few,TRBJ2-1,TRBD2,TGTGCCAGCAGTAGGCGCGGGAGTCGGAACAATGAGCAGTTCTTC,CASSRRGSRNNEQFF
TRBV6-5,-,TRBJ1-1,TRBD1,TGTGCCAGCAGTCAAAGACAGGGTGGAGGCCCTGAAGCTTTCTTT,CASSQRQGGGPEAFF
TRBV5-1,few,TRBJ1-2,-,TGCGCCAGCACTTCACTCGGGGGAAAATATGGCTACACCTTC,CASTSLGGKYGYTF
TRBV2,few,TRBJ1-6,-,TGTGCCAGCAATCTACAGGGCCTGGGGAATTCACCCCTCCACTTT,CASNLQGLGNSPLHF
TRBV6-5,-,TRBJ2-7,TRBD2,TGTGCCAGCAGCCATGGACTAGCGGGGATCGAGGGGCTTTACGAGCAGTACTTC,CASSHGLAGIEGLYEQYF
TRBV7-2,medium-sized,TRBJ2-4,-,TGTGCCAGCAGCTTACGAACAACCAGTCCCGACAAAAACATTCAGTACTTC,CASSLRTTSPDKNIQYF
TRBV6-2/TRBV6-3,few,TRBJ2-1,-,TGTGCCAGCAGGGTGCTGGGGACAAGCTCCTACAATGAGCAGTTCTTC,CASRVLGTSSYNEQFF
TRBV3-1,medium-sized,TRBJ1-1,-,TGTGCCAGCAGCTGGTCAGGCATTAACACTGAAGCTTTCTTT,CASSWSGINTEAFF
TRBV6-5,few,TRBJ2-5,-,TGTGCCAGCAGTTACGGAGACTCGACCCAGTACTTC,CASSYGDSTQYF
TRBV20-1,medium-sized,TRBJ2-7,-,TGCAGTGCCCCGGGAGCCGACTACTACGAGCAGTACTTC,CSAPGADYYEQYF
TRBV7-9,-,TRBJ2-5,TRBD1,TGTGCCAGCAGCGCACCGGGACAGCACTTGGCCCAGTACTTC,CASSAPGQHLAQYF
TRBV6-2/TRBV6-3,large,TRBJ2-2,-,TGTGCCAGCCGGGACGGGGAGCTGTTTTTT,CASRDGELFF
TRBV7-8,medium-sized,TRBJ2-7,TRBD1,TGTGCCAGCAGCTCCATCTCCGGGACAGGGGTAAAGCAGTACTTC,CASSSISGTGVKQYF
TRBV7-9,medium-sized,TRBJ2-7,-,TGTGCCAGCAGCCGGGGAGAGGGCGACGAGCAGTACTTC,CASSRGEGDEQYF
TRBV20-1,medium-sized,TRBJ2-5,TRBD2,TGCAGTGCCCCCCAGACTAGCGGGGGGGCCAGAGAGACCCAGTACTTC,CSAPQTSGGARETQYF
TRBV6-5,few,TRBJ1-1,TRBD1,TGTGCCAGCAGTTACGGAGCAGGGGGTGCCACTGAAGCTTTCTTT,CASSYGAGGATEAFF
TRBV5-1,medium-sized,TRBJ2-1,TRBD2,TGCGCCAGCAGTCTTACTAGCGGGGGGGCCACCTACAATGAGCAGTTCTTC,CASSLTSGGATYNEQFF
TRBV4-3,few,TRBJ2-7,-,TGCGCCAGCAGCCAAGATCGCAGGGGTTACGAGCAGTACTTC,CASSQDRRGYEQYF
TRBV5-1,medium-sized,TRBJ2-3,TRBD2,TGCGCCAGCAGCGGACTAGCGCCCACAGATACGCAGTATTTT,CASSGLAPTDTQYF
TRBV5-6,many,TRBJ2-7,-,TGTGCCAGCAGCCTCCAGCCTTACGAGCAGTACTTC,CASSLQPYEQYF
TRBV5-8,-,TRBJ1-5,-,TGTGCCAGCAGCTCCAGGGGTCAGCCCCAGCATTTT,CASSSRGQPQHF
TRBV19,few,TRBJ1-4,TRBD1,TGTGCCAGTAGCGGACAGGGGATGAATGAAAAACTGTTTTTT,CASSGQGMNEKLFF
TRBV27,many,TRBJ2-1,TRBD1,TGTGCCAGCAACACCTTCCCCCGGGACAGGGAGCAGTTCTTC,CASNTFPRDREQFF
TRBV5-4,-,TRBJ2-2,TRBD1,TGTGCCAGCAGCACGGACAGGGGATTAGGCGGGGAGCTGTTTTTT,CASSTDRGLGGELFF
TRBV5-1,once,TRBJ1-4,TRBD1,TGCGCCAGCAGCTTTGGCCAGGGGGGAGAAAAACTGTTTTTT,CASSFGQGGEKLFF
TRBV11-2,-,TRBJ1-1,-,TGTGCCAGCAGCCTAGGACAGATGAACACTGAAGCTTTCTTT,CASSLGQMNTEAFF
TRBV6-2/TRBV6-3,large,TRBJ2-2,TRBD1,TGTGCCAGCAGTTGGCGACAGGGCGGGACCGGGGAGCTGTTTTTT,CASSWRQGGTGELFF
TRBV29-1,medium-sized,TRBJ1-1,TRBD1,TGCAGTGTAGGGAGGGGGCACACTGAAGCTTTCTTT,CSVGRGHTEAFF
TRBV18,-,TRBJ1-1,-,TGTGCCAGCTCACAGGGGAGGAACACTGAAGCTTTCTTT,CASSQGRNTEAFF
TRBV29-1,-,TRBJ2-6,-,TGCAGCGTTCGAGGGCAGTCTGTGGCCAACGTCCTGACTTTC,CSVRGQSVANVLTF
TRBV2,few,TRBJ1-1,-,TGTGCCAGCAGTGAAGTAGGACGTGGAACTGAAGCTTTCTTT,CASSEVGRGTEAFF